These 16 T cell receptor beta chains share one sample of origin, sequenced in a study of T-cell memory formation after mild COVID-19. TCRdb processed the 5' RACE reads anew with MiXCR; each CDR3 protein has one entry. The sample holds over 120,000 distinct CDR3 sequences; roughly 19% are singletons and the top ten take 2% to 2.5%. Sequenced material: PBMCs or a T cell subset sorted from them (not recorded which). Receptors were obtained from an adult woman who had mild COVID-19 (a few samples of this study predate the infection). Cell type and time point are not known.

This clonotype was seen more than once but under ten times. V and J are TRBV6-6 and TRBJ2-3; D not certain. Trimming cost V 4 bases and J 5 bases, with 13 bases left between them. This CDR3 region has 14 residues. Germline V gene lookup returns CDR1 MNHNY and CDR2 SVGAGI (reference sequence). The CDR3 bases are TGTGCCAGCAGTTTTGGGGTTGTGGGAGATACGCAGTATTTT. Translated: CASSFGVVGDTQYF.

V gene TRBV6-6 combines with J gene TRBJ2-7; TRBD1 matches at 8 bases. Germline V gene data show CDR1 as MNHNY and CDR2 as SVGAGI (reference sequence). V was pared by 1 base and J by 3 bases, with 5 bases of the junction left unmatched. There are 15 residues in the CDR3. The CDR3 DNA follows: TGTGCCAGCAGTTACTATCAGGGGGCGAACTACGAGCAGTACTTC. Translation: CASSYYQGANYEQYF.

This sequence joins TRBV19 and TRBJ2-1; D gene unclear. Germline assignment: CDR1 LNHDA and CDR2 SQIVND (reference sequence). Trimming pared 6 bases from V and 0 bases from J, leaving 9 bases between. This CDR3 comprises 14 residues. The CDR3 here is CASRSHSSYNEQFF. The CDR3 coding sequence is TGTGCCAGTAGGTCTCACAGCTCCTACAATGAGCAGTTCTTC. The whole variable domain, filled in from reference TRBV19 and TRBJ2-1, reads DGGITQSPKYLFRKEGQNVTLSCEQNLNHDAMYWYRQDPGQGLRLIYYSQIVNDFQKGDIAEGYSVSREKKESFPLTVTSAQKNPTAFYLCASRSHSSYNEQFFGPGTRLTVL.

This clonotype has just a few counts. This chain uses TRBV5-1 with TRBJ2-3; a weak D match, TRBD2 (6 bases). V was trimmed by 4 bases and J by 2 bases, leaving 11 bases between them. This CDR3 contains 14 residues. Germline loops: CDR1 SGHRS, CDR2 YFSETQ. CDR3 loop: CASSPGGPTDTQYF. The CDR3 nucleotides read TGCGCCAGCAGCCCCGGGGGTCCCACAGATACGCAGTATTTT.

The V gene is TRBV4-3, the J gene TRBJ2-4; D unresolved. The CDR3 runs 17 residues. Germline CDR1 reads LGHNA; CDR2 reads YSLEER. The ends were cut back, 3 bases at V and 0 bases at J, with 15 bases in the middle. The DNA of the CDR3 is TGCGCCAGCAGCCAGGGGAAAGAGATCTTAGCCAAAAACATTCAGTACTTC. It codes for CASSQGKEILAKNIQYF.

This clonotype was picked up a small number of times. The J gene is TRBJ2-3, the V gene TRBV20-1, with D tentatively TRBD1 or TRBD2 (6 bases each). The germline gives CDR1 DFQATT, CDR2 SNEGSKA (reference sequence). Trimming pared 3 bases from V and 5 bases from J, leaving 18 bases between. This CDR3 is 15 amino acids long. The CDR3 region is CSASKWGASGDTQYF. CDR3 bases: TGCAGTGCTAGCAAGTGGGGGGCGTCGGGAGATACGCAGTATTTT.

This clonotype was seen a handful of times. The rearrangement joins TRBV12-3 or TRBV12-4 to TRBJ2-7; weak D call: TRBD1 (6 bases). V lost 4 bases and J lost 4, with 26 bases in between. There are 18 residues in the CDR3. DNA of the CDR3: TGTGCCAGCAGTTCACCCCTGGGGGCAGGGGCGAGAGAGTACGAGCAGTACTTC. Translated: CASSSPLGAGAREYEQYF.

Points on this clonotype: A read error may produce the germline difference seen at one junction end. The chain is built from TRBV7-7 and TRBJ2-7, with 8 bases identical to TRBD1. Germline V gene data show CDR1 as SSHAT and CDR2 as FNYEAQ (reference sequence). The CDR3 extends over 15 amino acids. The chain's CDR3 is CASSPGQDPSYEQYF. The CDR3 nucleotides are TGTGCTAGCAGCCCGGGACAGGATCCCTCCTACGAGCAGTACTTC.

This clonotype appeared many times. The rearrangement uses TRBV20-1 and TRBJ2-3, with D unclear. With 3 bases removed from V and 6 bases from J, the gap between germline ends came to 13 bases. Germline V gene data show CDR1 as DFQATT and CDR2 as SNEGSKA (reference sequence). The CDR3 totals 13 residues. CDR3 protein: CSASPLDRDTQYF. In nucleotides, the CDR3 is TGCAGTGCTAGCCCCCTCGATAGGGATACGCAGTATTTT.

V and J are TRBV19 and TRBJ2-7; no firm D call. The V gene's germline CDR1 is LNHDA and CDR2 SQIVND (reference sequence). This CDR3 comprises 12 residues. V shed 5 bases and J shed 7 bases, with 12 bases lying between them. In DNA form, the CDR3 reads TGTGCCAGTAGTGCTTGGGTTGGTGAGCAGTACTTC. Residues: CASSAWVGEQYF.

For the CDR3, the DNA is TGCAGCGTTGAAGGGGCGACAGGGAATTCAGATACGCAGTATTTT. This encodes CSVEGATGNSDTQYF. The chain links TRBV29-1 to TRBJ2-3; 7 bases match TRBD1. V lost 1 base, J lost 4 bases, and 8 bases stayed unmatched. The CDR3 loop spans 15 amino acids. Germline values: CDR1 SQVTM, CDR2 ANQGSEA.

The CDR3 sequence: CASSQDRTKYYAGYTF. DNA of the CDR3: TGTGCCAGCAGCCAAGATCGTACAAAATACTATGCGGGCTACACCTTC. This sequence joins TRBV4-2 and TRBJ1-2; D not certain. V shed 0 bases and J shed 8 bases, with 19 bases lying between them. This CDR3 has 16 residues. Germline assignment: CDR1 LGHNA and CDR2 YNFKEQ.

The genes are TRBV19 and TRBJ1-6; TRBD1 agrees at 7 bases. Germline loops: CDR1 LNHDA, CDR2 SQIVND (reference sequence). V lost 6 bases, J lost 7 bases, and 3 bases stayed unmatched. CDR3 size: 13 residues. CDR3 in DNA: TGTGCCAGTAGACAGGGGTGGAATTCACCCCTCCACTTT. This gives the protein CASRQGWNSPLHF.

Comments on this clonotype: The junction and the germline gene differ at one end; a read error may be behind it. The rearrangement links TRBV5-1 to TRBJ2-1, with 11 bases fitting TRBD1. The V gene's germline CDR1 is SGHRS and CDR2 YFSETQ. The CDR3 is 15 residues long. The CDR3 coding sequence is TGCGCCAGCGTGAATGGGGGACAGGGGGTTAATGAGCAGTTATTC. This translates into CASVNGGQGVNEQLF.

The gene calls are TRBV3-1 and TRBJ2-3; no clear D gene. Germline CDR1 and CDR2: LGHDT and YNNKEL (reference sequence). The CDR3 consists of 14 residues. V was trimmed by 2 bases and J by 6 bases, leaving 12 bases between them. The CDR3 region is CASSQHPNSDTQYF. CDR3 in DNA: TGTGCCAGCAGCCAACACCCGAATTCCGATACGCAGTATTTT.

The chain's CDR3 is CASSRSLDIDQPQHF. Here the CDR3 DNA reads TGTGCCAGCAGTCGATCTCTTGACATAGACCAGCCCCAGCATTTT. J is TRBJ1-5 and V is TRBV6-5; D uncertain. The CDR3 consists of 15 residues. Trimming removed 5 bases at V and 7 bases at J, with 18 bases between. Germline V lookup: CDR1 MNHEY, CDR2 SVGAGI.